Below, one TCR beta chain is given with its context. The data were taken from a study of shared T cell receptors in the human thymus. The table came from immunoSEQ multiplex PCR; TCRdb's copy has only in-frame clones and leaves some out. The sample holds approximately 490,000 clones, approximately 80% seen once. The CDR3 spans 15 residues. Looked up from germline, CDR1 is MDHEN and CDR2 is SYDVKM. The V and J ends lost 5 bases and 0 bases, in that order; junction bases with no gene match: 6. The sample also formed part of further work on human thymus T cells. According to that study: The donors were infants in Finland with congenital heart defects, otherwise immunologically healthy. In corrective heart surgery, resections were taken, and these provided the thymus tissue. The authors found apparently biased V and J gene usage in thymic and blood repertoires. Related work showed strongly overlapping thymic repertoires across unrelated individuals.

The gene calls are TRBV28 and TRBJ1-1; 7 nucleotides align to TRBD1. Source material: thymocytes. The sequence derives from a boy in the first two years of life with a congenital heart defect. The CDR3 protein is CASSPGTAMNTEAFF. DNA of the CDR3: TGTGCCAGCAGTCCCGGGACAGCAATGAACACTGAAGCTTTCTTT.